The 3 T cell receptor beta chains in this list originate from one sample, sequenced in a study of shared clonotypes between healthy human individuals. The repertoire was sequenced with immunoSEQ multiplex PCR; TCRdb's copy has only in-frame clones and lacks some. Altogether under 850,000 clones are present, 72% being singletons, with the ten largest covering less than 2%. Sequencing was performed on memory CD4+ T cells sorted from blood. Subset reported: CD45RA-negative fraction. These receptors came from a woman under 40 in good health.

This clone was picked up a small number of times. This chain joins TRBV7-2 and TRBJ2-2; 11 nucleotides agree with TRBD2. This CDR3 is built from 16 residues. Germline lookup yields CDR1 SGHTA and CDR2 FQGNSA. The trim removed 5 bases at V and 6 bases at J, leaving 8 bases unmatched. The CDR3 loop reads CASSPQLAGVAGELFF. The CDR3 DNA is TGTGCCAGCAGCCCCCAACTAGCGGGAGTGGCCGGGGAGCTGTTTTTT. Drawing the rest from reference TRBV7-2 and TRBJ2-2, the complete variable domain is GAGVSQSPSNKVTEKGKDVELRCDPISGHTALYWYRQSLGQGLEFLIYFQGNSAPDKSGLPSDRFSAERTGGSVSTLTIQRTQQEDSAVYLCASSPQLAGVAGELFFGEGSRLTVL.

This clone was seen more than once but under ten times. J is TRBJ2-1 and V is TRBV11-2, with 9 bases identical to TRBD2. CDR3 length: 15 residues. Germline CDR1 reads SGHAT; CDR2 reads FQNNGV. Trimming removed 3 bases from V and 0 bases from J; junction bases left unmatched: 0. The CDR3 reads CASSFSGGSYNEQFF. CDR3 bases: TGTGCCAGCAGCTTTAGCGGGGGCTCCTACAATGAGCAGTTCTTC.

The rearrangement uses TRBV9 and TRBJ1-1, with unresolved D. Deletions cut 3 bases from V and 6 bases from J, with 6 bases between. Germline-derived CDR1 and CDR2 are SGDLS and YYNGEE. CDR3 length equals 11 residues. The CDR3: CASSGVAEAFF. CDR3 DNA sequence: TGTGCCAGCAGCGGTGTTGCTGAAGCTTTCTTT.